This is a list of T cell receptor beta chains from one sample in a study of T cell repertoires in cytomegalovirus infection. These receptors' targets are unknown. Using its own MiXCR run on the reads, TCRdb lists one record per CDR3 protein. The sample lists about 920,000 distinct CDR3 sequences, less than 40% occurring once. Here the sequenced sample was cultured CD8+ T cells from PBMCs, taken from culture after CMV antigen stimulation. Receptors were obtained from a human donor in good health (CMV status not recorded). Some clones in this sample may be carry-over from other donors' samples. Both conserved end residues are part of each CDR3. D genes are given only for firm matches. A clone size is listed for some rows: how often the clone was seen (once, few, many), or a class if it is expanded.

>NA|TRBJ1-1|many|TRBV7-7
TGTGCTAGCAACCCAGTAGGTGCAGGGATGAACACTGAAGCTTTCTTT
CASNPVGAGMNTEAFF
>NA|TRBJ1-1|NA|TRBV6-2/TRBV6-3
TGTGCCAGCAGTTACTCTCGCGATTTTGTAGTGGAAGCTTTCTTT
CASSYSRDFVVEAFF
>NA|TRBJ1-2|many|TRBV12-3/TRBV12-4
TGTGCCAGCAGTCCACAAGACAGGTTCTATGGCTACACCTTC
CASSPQDRFYGYTF
>TRBD1|TRBJ2-3|few|TRBV7-9
TGTGCCAGCAGCCCCCGCCCGGGACAGGGGGCTCGAAGCACAGATACGCAGTATTTT
CASSPRPGQGARSTDTQYF
>NA|TRBJ1-1|NA|TRBV6-5
TGTGCCAGCAGTTACTCCAGGGTCTCTGAAGCTTTCTTT
CASSYSRVSEAFF
>NA|TRBJ2-3|NA|TRBV15
TGTGCCACCAGCAGCCGGGACACAAGCACAGATACGCAGTATTTT
CATSSRDTSTDTQYF
>NA|TRBJ2-2|NA|TRBV5-5
TGTGCCAGCAGCGGGGATGTGACCGGGGAGCTGTTTTTT
CASSGDVTGELFF
>TRBD1|TRBJ1-6|NA|TRBV7-1
TGTGCCAGCAGCCCCATCCTGGACAGGCTCAATTCACCCCTCCACTTT
CASSPILDRLNSPLHF
>NA|TRBJ1-2|NA|TRBV7-9
TGTGCCAGCAGCTTACTGCAGGGATTGGATGGCTACACCTTC
CASSLLQGLDGYTF
>NA|TRBJ1-6|NA|TRBV7-9
TGTGCCAGCAGCCCGGGGGGGTTGGATTCACCCCTCCACTTT
CASSPGGLDSPLHF
>NA|TRBJ1-2|few|TRBV29-1
TGCAGCTCCACTGAGGGTAACTATGGCTACACCTTC
CSSTEGNYGYTF
>TRBD2|TRBJ2-3|many|TRBV7-8
TGTGCCAGCAGCCCTGGGACTAGCGGGGGGTTGGGGACAGATACGCAGTATTTT
CASSPGTSGGLGTDTQYF
>NA|TRBJ1-2|many|TRBV7-2
TGTGCCAGCAGCTTTTGGGCAGGGGAAGGCTACACCTTC
CASSFWAGEGYTF
>NA|TRBJ1-2|NA|TRBV5-6
TGTGCCAGCAGCTTGACCTATATTGCCGCCCGGCCGGGGGGCCGAATATATGACTATGGCTACACCTTC
CASSLTYIAARPGGRIYDYGYTF
>NA|TRBJ1-1|few|TRBV6-5
TGTGCCAGCAGTTACCTATGGGGGGACCCGAACACTGAAGCTTTCTTT
CASSYLWGDPNTEAFF
>TRBD2|TRBJ2-3|NA|TRBV12-3/TRBV12-4
TGTGCCAGCAGTTCCCCCACTAGCGGTGGGAGAGATACGCAGTATTTT
CASSSPTSGGRDTQYF
>NA|TRBJ2-3|few|TRBV10-2
TGCGCCAGCAGTGACTTTGACCGCCTCACAGATACGCAGTATTTT
CASSDFDRLTDTQYF
>NA|TRBJ1-1|NA|TRBV19
TGTGCCAGTAGTGTAAACAGCGAGAACACTGAAGCTTTCTTT
CASSVNSENTEAFF
>TRBD2|TRBJ2-1|NA|TRBV20-1
TGCAGTGCTAGTCGGACCGGGGGGGCCACCTACAATGAGCAGTTCTTC
CSASRTGGATYNEQFF
>TRBD1|TRBJ1-2|NA|TRBV13
TGTGCCAGCAGCCCAGGGACAGGGGGCCCCTCTAACTATGGCTACACCTTC
CASSPGTGGPSNYGYTF
>NA|TRBJ2-4|few|TRBV2
TGTGCCAGCATGTGGCAATCCAAAAACATTCAGTACTTC
CASMWQSKNIQYF
>TRBD2|TRBJ2-7|NA|TRBV2
TGTGTCAGCAGTGAAGCGGGGGCTTCGCCGGGGCCCGAGCAGTACTTC
CVSSEAGASPGPEQYF
>TRBD2|TRBJ2-7|few|TRBV27
TGTGCCAGCAGTCCCATAGCGGGGGGCCTGATCTTCTACGAGCAGTACTTC
CASSPIAGGLIFYEQYF
>NA|TRBJ2-2|few|TRBV12-3/TRBV12-4
TGTGCCAGCAGGCTCCCGGGCCCCGCGATCACCGGGGAGCTGTTTTTT
CASRLPGPAITGELFF
>TRBD1|TRBJ1-2|NA|TRBV27
TGTGCCAGCAGTATGGACAGGGGTTATGGCTACACCTTC
CASSMDRGYGYTF
>NA|TRBJ1-5|few|TRBV5-8
TGTGCCAGCAGCTCTCGGACGGCGGGGGCCAATCAGCCCCAGCATTTT
CASSSRTAGANQPQHF
>TRBD2|TRBJ2-4|many|TRBV7-8
TGTGCCAGCAGCCCCTCTCCGGGACTAGCGGGGGTGGGGTACTTC
CASSPSPGLAGVGYF
>TRBD1|TRBJ1-2|NA|TRBV6-2/TRBV6-3
TGTGCCAGCAGCTTACAGGGGGCGCGAATCTATGGCTACACCTTC
CASSLQGARIYGYTF
>NA|TRBJ1-1|NA|TRBV12-3/TRBV12-4
TGTGCCAGCAGAATCGTGCCACCGGGGGACATGAACACTGAAGCTTTCTTT
CASRIVPPGDMNTEAFF
>NA|TRBJ2-1|NA|TRBV5-4
TGTGCCAGCAGCCTACAGGGCTACAATCGTGAGCAGTTCTTC
CASSLQGYNREQFF
>NA|TRBJ1-3|many|TRBV12-3/TRBV12-4
TGTGCCAGCATTATTCGGACACCTCTAGAAAACACCATATATTTT
CASIIRTPLENTIYF
>TRBD1|TRBJ1-5|once|TRBV6-6
TGTGTCAGCAGCCGGGACAGGGGCCACAATCAGCCCCAGCATTTT
CVSSRDRGHNQPQHF
>TRBD2|TRBJ2-1|NA|TRBV4-2
TGTGCCAGCAGCCAAGAAATATTATGGGGGGAGGGCAATGAGCAGTTCTTC
CASSQEILWGEGNEQFF
>NA|TRBJ2-2|NA|TRBV11-3
TGTGCCAGCAGCTCCAGGACCGACAGGACCGGGGAGCTGTTTTTT
CASSSRTDRTGELFF
>NA|TRBJ2-2|NA|TRBV7-2
TGTGCCAGCAGCCCTAGAGGGACCCTGAACACCGGGGAGCTGTTTTTT
CASSPRGTLNTGELFF
>TRBD2|TRBJ2-5|few|TRBV20-1
TGCAGTGCTAGACCTATAGCGGGGACTCCCGGAGGGGAGACCCAGTACTTC
CSARPIAGTPGGETQYF
>TRBD1|TRBJ2-4|many|TRBV7-8
TGTGCCAGCACCCTGAATGGACAGGGTGAAAACATTCAGTACTTC
CASTLNGQGENIQYF
>TRBD1|TRBJ2-3|few|TRBV28
TGTGCCAGCAGTTTCACAGGGGCTGGAGATACGCAGTATTTT
CASSFTGAGDTQYF
>NA|TRBJ1-2|few|TRBV19
TGTGCCAGTAGTATAGCCCGGGATTATGGCTACACCTTC
CASSIARDYGYTF
>NA|TRBJ2-1|NA|TRBV14
TGTGCCAGCAGCCAAGCAACGGACACCTACAATGAGCAGTTCTTC
CASSQATDTYNEQFF
>NA|TRBJ2-5|once|TRBV12-5
TGTGCTAGTGGTACCCCCCCTGAGACCCAGTACTTC
CASGTPPETQYF
>NA|TRBJ2-5|many|TRBV7-8
TGTGCCAGCAGCTTATTGGGGGCGGGTACTCGAGAGACCCAGTACTTC
CASSLLGAGTRETQYF
>TRBD2|TRBJ2-4|few|TRBV11-3
TGTGCCAGCCCGACTAGCGGGGGAGATCTCCTAGCCAAAAACATTCAGTACTTC
CASPTSGGDLLAKNIQYF
>TRBD2|TRBJ2-1|few|TRBV14
TGTGCCAGCAGCCAAGATCTGTGGCTAGCGGGGGGCCACTCCTACAATGAGCAGTTCTTC
CASSQDLWLAGGHSYNEQFF
>NA|TRBJ1-3|NA|TRBV4-1
TGTGCCAGCAGCCAAACGCTGTACAGCCGCTCTGGAAACACCATATATTTT
CASSQTLYSRSGNTIYF
>NA|TRBJ2-1|few|TRBV14
TGTGCCAGCAGCCCCTGGGACTTTGGGGGCTCCTACAATGAGCAGTTCTTC
CASSPWDFGGSYNEQFF
>NA|TRBJ2-3|few|TRBV6-6
TGTGCCAGCATCACATGGGGGGATACGCAGTATTTT
CASITWGDTQYF
>TRBD2|TRBJ2-1|NA|TRBV4-1
TGCGCCAGCAGCCAAGAAGGGCTAGCGGGGGCCATTTCCTACAATGAGCAGTTCTTC
CASSQEGLAGAISYNEQFF
>NA|TRBJ2-7|NA|TRBV2
TGTGCCAGCAGCGACGACACGAAATCCTACGAGCAGTACTTC
CASSDDTKSYEQYF
>NA|TRBJ2-3|once|TRBV9
TGTGCCAGCAGCGGCGAGGGACGGTACACAGATACGCAGTATTTT
CASSGEGRYTDTQYF
>NA|TRBJ1-1|NA|TRBV6-6
TGTGCCAGCAGTTACTCGCCGTGGGCTTTCTTT
CASSYSPWAFF
>TRBD2|TRBJ2-5|NA|TRBV7-9
TGTGCCAGCAGCTTAGGGACTAGCGGGGACCAAGAGACCCAGTACTTC
CASSLGTSGDQETQYF
>NA|TRBJ1-5|NA|TRBV19
TGTGCCAGTAGTTCCAAACTGGGTCAGCCCCAGCATTTT
CASSSKLGQPQHF
>NA|TRBJ2-7|few|TRBV4-1
TGCGCCAGCAGCCTCGCGGGGAGTCCCTCCTACGAGCAGTACTTC
CASSLAGSPSYEQYF
>NA|TRBJ2-1|NA|TRBV19
TGTGCCACCCTTCTTTCTCAGGGCGATGAGCAGTTCTTC
CATLLSQGDEQFF
>NA|TRBJ2-3|few|TRBV12-3/TRBV12-4
TGTGCCAGCAGGGGCCTACCAGACGCAGATACGCAGTATTTT
CASRGLPDADTQYF
>TRBD1|TRBJ1-5|NA|TRBV5-5
TGTGCCAGCAGCCGTTTGCGGGACAGCGTGGGCAATCAGCCCCAGCATTTT
CASSRLRDSVGNQPQHF
>NA|TRBJ1-2|NA|TRBV13
TGTGCCAGCAGCTCGGGACGGACAAACTATGGCTACACCTTC
CASSSGRTNYGYTF
>TRBD1|TRBJ1-2|once|TRBV7-8
TGTGTCAGCAGCTTAGCGCCGGGACAGAATGGCTATGGCTACACCTTC
CVSSLAPGQNGYGYTF
>TRBD1|TRBJ2-3|many|TRBV7-8
TGTGCCAGCAGCTCCGAGCCCCCGCAGGGGGCGCGCACAGATACGCAGTATTTT
CASSSEPPQGARTDTQYF